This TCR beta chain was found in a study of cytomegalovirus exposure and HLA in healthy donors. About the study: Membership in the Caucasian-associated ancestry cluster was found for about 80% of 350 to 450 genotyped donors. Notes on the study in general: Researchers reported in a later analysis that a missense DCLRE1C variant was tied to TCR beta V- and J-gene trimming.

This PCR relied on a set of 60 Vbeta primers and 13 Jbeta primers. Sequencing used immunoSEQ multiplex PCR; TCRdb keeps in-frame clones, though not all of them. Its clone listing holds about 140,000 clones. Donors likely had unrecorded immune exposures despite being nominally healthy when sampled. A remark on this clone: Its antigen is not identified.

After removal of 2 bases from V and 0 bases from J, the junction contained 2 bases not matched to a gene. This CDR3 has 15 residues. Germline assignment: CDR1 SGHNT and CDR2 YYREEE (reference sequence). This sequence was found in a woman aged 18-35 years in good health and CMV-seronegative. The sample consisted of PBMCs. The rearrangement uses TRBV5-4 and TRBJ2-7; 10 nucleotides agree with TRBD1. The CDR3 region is CASSFGTGASYEQYF. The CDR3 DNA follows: TGTGCCAGCAGCTTTGGGACAGGGGCCTCCTACGAGCAGTACTTC.